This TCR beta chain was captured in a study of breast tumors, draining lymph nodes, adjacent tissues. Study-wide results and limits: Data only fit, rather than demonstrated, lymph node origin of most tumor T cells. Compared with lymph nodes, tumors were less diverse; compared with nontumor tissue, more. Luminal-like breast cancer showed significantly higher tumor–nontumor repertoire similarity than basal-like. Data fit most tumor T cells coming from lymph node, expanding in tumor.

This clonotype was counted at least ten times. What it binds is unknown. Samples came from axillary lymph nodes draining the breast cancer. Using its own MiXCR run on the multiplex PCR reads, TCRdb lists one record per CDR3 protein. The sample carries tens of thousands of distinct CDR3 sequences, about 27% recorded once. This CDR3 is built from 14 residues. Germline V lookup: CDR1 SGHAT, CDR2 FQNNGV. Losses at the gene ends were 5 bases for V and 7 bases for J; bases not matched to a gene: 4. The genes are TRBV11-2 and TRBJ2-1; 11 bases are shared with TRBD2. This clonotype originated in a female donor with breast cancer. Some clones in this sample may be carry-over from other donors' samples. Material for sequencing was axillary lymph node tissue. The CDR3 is CASSPLAGANEQFF. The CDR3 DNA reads TGTGCCAGCAGCCCACTAGCGGGAGCAAATGAGCAGTTCTTC.